Shown below are 4 T cell receptor beta chains from a single sample sequenced in a study of blood T cell repertoires in COVID-19. Profiling relied on immunoSEQ multiplex PCR, and the TCRdb table lists in-frame clones only, not all of them. The profile shows more than 250,000 clones, about nine tenths of them singletons. The specimen sequenced was PBMCs or T cells enriched from blood (not recorded which). The receptors derive from a woman in her forties with acute COVID-19.

The chain couples TRBV19 to TRBJ1-2, with a tentative D call TRBD1 (5 bases). CDR3 length equals 15 residues. Trimming pared 4 bases from V and 4 bases from J, leaving 16 bases between. CDR1 is LNHDA, CDR2 SQIVND, per germline (reference sequence). The CDR3 DNA reads as TGTGCCAGTAGTAGTGGTGACAGCTCAAGCTATGGCTACACCTTC. Protein sequence: CASSSGDSSSYGYTF.

Worth noting for this clone: The same CDR3 also results from other DNA sequences found in this sample. The CDR3 sequence: CASSPGTANTEAFF. In DNA form, the CDR3 reads TGTGCCAGCAGCCCTGGGACTGCGAACACTGAAGCTTTCTTT. The chain uses TRBV7-2 and TRBJ1-1, with D perhaps matching TRBD1 (5 bases). The CDR3 runs 14 residues. Germline values: CDR1 SGHTA, CDR2 FQGNSA. V was cut by 5 bases and J by 1 base, with 11 bases left in between.

The CDR3 reads CASSIEGITGGTEAFF. For the CDR3, the DNA is TGTGCCAGTAGTATTGAGGGAATAACAGGGGGCACTGAAGCTTTCTTT. The rearrangement uses TRBV19 and TRBJ1-1, with TRBD1 identical over 8 bases. CDR1 is LNHDA and CDR2 is SQIVND in the germline V gene (reference sequence). CDR3 length: 16 residues. The junction had 10 bases not matched to a gene; V was cut back by 3 bases and J by 4 bases. Supplemented by reference TRBV19 and TRBJ1-1, the full variable domain reads DGGITQSPKYLFRKEGQNVTLSCEQNLNHDAMYWYRQDPGQGLRLIYYSQIVNDFQKGDIAEGYSVSREKKESFPLTVTSAQKNPTAFYLCASSIEGITGGTEAFFGQGTRLTVV.

This clone has only one observation. The rearrangement joins TRBV7-9 to TRBJ2-7, with 9 bases that match TRBD1. The CDR3 runs to 16 residues. Germline values: CDR1 SEHNR, CDR2 FQNEAQ (reference sequence). V lost 5 bases and J lost 2; bases outside the gene matches: 10. The CDR3 coding sequence is TGTGCCAGCAGCCACCTACTTCGGGACAGGGCCTACGAGCAGTACTTC. The encoded protein is CASSHLLRDRAYEQYF.